This note documents a single T cell receptor beta chain sequence. This specimen includes other DNA sequences encoding the same CDR3. The sample belongs to a study of cytomegalovirus exposure and HLA in healthy donors. Primers: 60 Vbeta forward and 13 Jbeta reverse. Using immunoSEQ multiplex PCR, the repertoire was profiled, and TCRdb retains in-frame clones only, with some absent. The sample includes about 150,000 clones, about 84% of them seen just once. Sample: PBMCs. The receptor was derived from a man in his late teens or twenties in good health and CMV-seronegative.

CDR3 region: CASSPGDSRTDTQYF. CDR3 coding DNA: TGCGCCAGCAGCCCTGGGGACAGTCGCACAGATACGCAGTATTTT. V gene TRBV4-1 combines with J gene TRBJ2-3; 7 nucleotides line up with TRBD1. There are 15 residues in the CDR3. Germline assignment: CDR1 MGHRA and CDR2 YSYEKL. V was clipped by 4 bases and J by 1 base; unmatched bases: 5.